This T cell receptor (beta chain) was documented in a study of beta chain features in type 1 diabetes. General study findings and limits: In all four CD4+ subsets, TCRB CDR3 length was significantly, moderately reduced in type 1 diabetes. A greater similarity of naive, central memory and Treg TCRB repertoires was seen among patients than among healthy donors. Junctions at VDJ sites from type 1 diabetes patients had fewer insertions and more deletions.

With 3 bases removed from V and 4 bases from J, the gap between germline ends came to 18 bases. There are 16 residues in the CDR3. This clone was seen more than once but under ten times. Its target is not known. Each sorted population was over 95% pure. Sequenced material consisted of expressed TCRB transcripts (all of the isolated RNA was reverse transcribed). The average output of naive, central memory and regulatory T cell samples was 3 million to 4 million reads. Assay used: immunoSEQ multiplex PCR; TCRdb lists only in-frame clones, some missing. The repertoire has around 280,000 clones, 15% of them found once; the top ten carry 0.015% to 0.017%.

The sequence was collected from a man between 18 and 29 years old with type 1 diabetes. The genes are TRBV23-1 and TRBJ1-2; TRBD1 might be the D (6 bases). TRBV23-1 has ORF status, its function being uncertain. Sequencing was performed on naive CD4+ T cells from blood. CDR3 in DNA: TGCGCCAGCAGTCATATTATCGACAGGAGGTTCTATGGCTACACCTTC. It translates to CASSHIIDRRFYGYTF.